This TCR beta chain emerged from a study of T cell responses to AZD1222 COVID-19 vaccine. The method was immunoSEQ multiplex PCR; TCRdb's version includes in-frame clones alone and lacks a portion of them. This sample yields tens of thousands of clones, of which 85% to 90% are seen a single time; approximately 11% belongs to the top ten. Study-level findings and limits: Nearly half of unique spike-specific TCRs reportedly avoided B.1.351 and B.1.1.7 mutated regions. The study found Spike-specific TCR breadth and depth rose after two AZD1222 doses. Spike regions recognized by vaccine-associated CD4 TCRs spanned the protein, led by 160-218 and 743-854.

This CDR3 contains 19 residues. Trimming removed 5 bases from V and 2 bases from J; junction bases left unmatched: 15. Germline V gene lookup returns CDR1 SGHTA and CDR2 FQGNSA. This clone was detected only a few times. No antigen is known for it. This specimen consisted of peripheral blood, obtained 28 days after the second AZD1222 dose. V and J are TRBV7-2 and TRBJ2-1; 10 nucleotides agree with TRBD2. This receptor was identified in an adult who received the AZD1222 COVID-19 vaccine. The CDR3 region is CASSGRAGGPRMPYNEQFF. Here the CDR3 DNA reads TGTGCCAGCAGCGGGAGAGCGGGGGGGCCGCGCATGCCCTACAATGAGCAGTTCTTC.